These T cell receptor beta chains were read from a single sample in a study of T cell responses to AZD1222 COVID-19 vaccine. Method: immunoSEQ multiplex PCR; TCRdb's copy keeps in-frame clones and lacks some. The sample lists around 140,000 clones, approximately 90% seen once, with 3.8% in the top ten. Material: peripheral blood, obtained 28 days after the second AZD1222 dose. All receptors come from an adult who received the AZD1222 COVID-19 vaccine. CDR3s include the opening cysteine and the closing phenylalanine or tryptophan. Each record gives: J gene, V gene, D gene, CDR3 protein. The D gene is left open where the match is weak.

TRBJ2-4 TRBV3-1/TRBV3-2 TRBD2 CASSQDAGGGIQYF
TRBJ1-5 TRBV6-2/TRBV6-3 NA CASSIRGPKGNQPQHF
TRBJ2-1 TRBV7-2 TRBD2 CASSLAWGGRAYNEQFF
TRBJ1-4 TRBV21-1 NA CASSMLCPGALGEKLFF
TRBJ2-5 TRBV16 TRBD1 CASSQPDREETQYF
TRBJ1-1 TRBV5-1 NA CASSFSQGNTEAFF
TRBJ2-7 TRBV6-5 TRBD1 CASSRDRVPYEQYF
TRBJ1-4 TRBV29-1 NA CSVAIATNEKLFF
TRBJ1-4 TRBV7-5 NA CTRSHGHSLSEKLFF
TRBJ2-7 TRBV2 TRBD1 CASSQAGTGTYEQYF
TRBJ1-4 TRBV27 TRBD1 CATGMTGPVGEKLFF
TRBJ2-1 TRBV4-2 NA CASSQDWGDEQFF
TRBJ1-2 TRBV11-3 TRBD1 CAIGTGDYGYTF
TRBJ2-7 TRBV4-2 NA CASSQDHGGAYEQYF
TRBJ1-4 TRBV11-3 NA CASSLPSTNEKLFF
TRBJ1-2 TRBV25-1 TRBD1 CASSEDRVYGYTF
TRBJ1-3 TRBV7-2 NA CASGRGNSGNTIYF
TRBJ1-5 TRBV27 NA CASSPRPGARDNQPQHF
TRBJ1-3 TRBV18 NA CASSPQASSGNTIYF
TRBJ1-5 TRBV10-3 NA CAIGGEQPQHF
TRBJ2-2 TRBV19 NA CASSGAWDTGELFF
TRBJ1-2 TRBV24-1 TRBD1 CATSDWDRANGYGYTF
TRBJ1-4 TRBV3-1/TRBV3-2 NA CASSRDLRDIREKLFF
TRBJ1-2 TRBV7-9 NA CASSLEEKVPGYYGYTF
TRBJ2-1 TRBV5-4 NA CASSLEGGPYNEQFF
TRBJ1-2 TRBV7-2 NA CASSSQGVPNYGYTF
TRBJ1-5 TRBV19 NA CASSMGQGSNQPQHF
TRBJ2-1 TRBV5-1 NA CASSLAVRDRLTSNEQFF
TRBJ1-1 TRBV5-8 NA CASSLSGDTEAFF
TRBJ2-7 TRBV7-9 TRBD1 CASSLVGTVGEQYF
TRBJ1-2 TRBV14 TRBD1 CASSPGQGGYNYGYTF
TRBJ2-3 TRBV5-4 TRBD2 CASGLAGVPDTQYF
TRBJ1-2 TRBV19 NA CASSHDGPNYGYTF
TRBJ2-3 TRBV5-4 NA CASSLGGASTDTQYF
TRBJ1-1 TRBV7-9 TRBD1 CASSPTGGTEAFF
TRBJ2-6 TRBV7-2 NA CASSARVLSSGANVLTF
TRBJ1-1 TRBV10-3 TRBD1 CATGLGTGANTEAFF
TRBJ1-2 TRBV18 NA CASSPTAENYGYTF
TRBJ2-7 TRBV3-1/TRBV3-2 NA CASSQDRGRYEQYF
TRBJ2-1 TRBV5-1 TRBD2 CASSPGGRGSGEQFF
TRBJ1-1 TRBV5-1 NA CASSLGQVHGAFF
TRBJ2-3 TRBV5-6 TRBD2 CASSPGGAPTDTQYF
TRBJ1-2 TRBV15 TRBD1 CATSRQGAFGYTF
TRBJ1-5 TRBV5-4 NA CASSLEGGFNQPQHF
TRBJ1-5 TRBV5-8 TRBD1 CASSLFWFRGEGQPQHF
TRBJ1-3 TRBV19 NA CASGDGDTIYF
TRBJ1-1 TRBV10-3 NA CAISDPPTGNTEAFF
TRBJ2-1 TRBV4-3 TRBD2 CASSQDRLLAAYNEQFF
TRBJ2-5 TRBV5-4 NA CASSEGARETQYF
TRBJ1-4 TRBV14 NA CASSLWRGGGEKLFF
TRBJ2-2 TRBV19 NA CASSEMNTGELFF
TRBJ2-7 TRBV24-1 TRBD2 CATSYLAGREFEQYF
TRBJ2-1 TRBV7-9 TRBD2 CASRSGLADLGLLFNEQFF
TRBJ2-3 TRBV2 NA CASTLSTDTQYF
TRBJ2-7 TRBV13 TRBD1 CASSLEDGTGSYEQYF
TRBJ1-2 TRBV27 NA CASRDTGNYGYTF
TRBJ1-6 TRBV4-3 NA CASSQDSAGLDSPLHF